This T cell receptor (beta chain) was identified during a study of tumor-infiltrating lymphocytes in primary liver carcinoma. The CDR3 totals 16 residues. V was clipped by 5 bases and J by 3 bases; unmatched bases: 9. CDR1 MDHEN and CDR2 SYDVKM come from the germline V gene. The blood RNA (from unsorted whole blood) was obtained, and germline DNA was also extracted. Starting material of 400 to 600 ng total RNA yielded TCR beta cDNA via a constant-region primer. Libraries for TCR beta were built through three nested multiplex PCR rounds, which together made up a slightly modified ARM-PCR procedure. Running nine to ten cycles apiece, the first two PCR rounds relied on TRBV1-TRBV30 forward primers together with a C-beta reverse primer. TCRdb analysed the multiplex PCR reads with MiXCR anew, one entry per CDR3 protein. This table holds fewer than 350,000 distinct CDR3 sequences, almost 65% found once.

The sample was peripheral blood. This chain uses TRBV28 with TRBJ2-7, with 11 bases identical to TRBD1. The TCR originated in a middle-aged man with primary liver carcinoma and hepatitis B virus infection. The DNA of the CDR3 is TGTGCCAGCAGTGCCATATGGGGACAGGGGGGCTACGAGCAGTACTTC. Its translation is CASSAIWGQGGYEQYF.